This T cell receptor beta chain was profiled in a study of blood T cells in healthy people across ages. Study-wide results and limits: It was found that TCR beta diversity correlated strongly with the percentage of naive T cells. It was the long-lived donors that had more naive CD4+ cells and higher diversity than aged donors.

Sample-barcoded 5' priming and a J-beta primer mix drove a second PCR of about 7 to 11 cycles. CDR3-containing paired-end reads numbered at least 3 million in each sample. TCRdb fed the 5' RACE reads into MiXCR, producing one record per CDR3 protein. There are nearly 1 million distinct CDR3 sequences in the sample; just over 50% occur only once, and over 20% lies in the top ten. Germline values: CDR1 SGHTA, CDR2 FQGNSA. CDR3 length: 15 amino acids. Deletions cut 4 bases from V and 6 bases from J, with 19 bases between. This clonotype was found a few times. Its antigen is undetermined. V gene TRBV7-2 combines with J gene TRBJ2-7; possibly TRBD2 for D (5 bases). The specimen was blood. This TCR was recovered from a woman aged 55 to 70 in good health. CDR3 sequence: CASSSNPGSLPEQYF. CDR3 DNA sequence: TGTGCCAGCAGCTCTAATCCGGGATCCTTGCCCGAGCAGTACTTC.